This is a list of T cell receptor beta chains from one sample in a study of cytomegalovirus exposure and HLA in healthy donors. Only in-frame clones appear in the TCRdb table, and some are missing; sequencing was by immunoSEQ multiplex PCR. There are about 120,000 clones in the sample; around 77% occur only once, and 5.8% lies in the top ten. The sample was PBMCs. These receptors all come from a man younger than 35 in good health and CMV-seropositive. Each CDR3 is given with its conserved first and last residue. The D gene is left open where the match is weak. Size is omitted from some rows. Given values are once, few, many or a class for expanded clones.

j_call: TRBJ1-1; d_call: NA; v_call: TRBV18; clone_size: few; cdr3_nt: TGTGCCAGCTCACTTGGGCCGAGGGCGGAGAACACTGAAGCTTTCTTT; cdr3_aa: CASSLGPRAENTEAFF
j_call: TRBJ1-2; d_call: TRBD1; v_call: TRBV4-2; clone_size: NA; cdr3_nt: TGTGCCAGCAGCCAAGTTCAGGACAGGGCTGGCTACACCTTC; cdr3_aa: CASSQVQDRAGYTF
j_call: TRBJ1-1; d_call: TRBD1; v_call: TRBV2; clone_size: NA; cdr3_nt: TGTGCCAGCAGTGCAACCGGGACAGGGGCGCCTGAAGCTTTCTTT; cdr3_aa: CASSATGTGAPEAFF
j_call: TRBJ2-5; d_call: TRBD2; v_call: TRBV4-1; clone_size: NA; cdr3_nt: TGCGCCAGCAGCCAAGAGGGTAGCGGGGAGCAAGAGACCCAGTACTTC; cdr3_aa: CASSQEGSGEQETQYF
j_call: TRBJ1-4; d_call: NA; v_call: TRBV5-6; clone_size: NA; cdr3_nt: TGTGCCAGCAGCTTGTCAGGGTATGAAAAACTGTTTTTT; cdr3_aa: CASSLSGYEKLFF
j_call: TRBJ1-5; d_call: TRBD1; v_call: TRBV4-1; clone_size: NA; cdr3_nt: TGCGCCAGCAGCCAAGATCGCGGACAGGGGGCATATCAGCCCCAGCATTTT; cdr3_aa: CASSQDRGQGAYQPQHF
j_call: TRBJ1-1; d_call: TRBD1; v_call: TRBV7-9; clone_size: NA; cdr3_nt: TGTGCCAGCAGAAACAGGGGGAGAGCTTTCTTT; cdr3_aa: CASRNRGRAFF
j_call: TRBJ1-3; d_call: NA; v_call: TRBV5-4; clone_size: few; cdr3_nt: TGTGCCAGCAGCCCGACGGGAGGGAACACCATATATTTT; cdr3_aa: CASSPTGGNTIYF
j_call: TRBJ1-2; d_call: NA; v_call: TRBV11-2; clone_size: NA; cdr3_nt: TGTGCCAGCACCCTGGGGCCGACCCTTAACTATGGCTACACCTTC; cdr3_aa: CASTLGPTLNYGYTF
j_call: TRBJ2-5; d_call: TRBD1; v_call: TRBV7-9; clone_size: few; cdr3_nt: TGTGCCAGCAGCTTAAGGCTGCAGGGGGCTGTGGGGGAGACCCAGTACTTC; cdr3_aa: CASSLRLQGAVGETQYF
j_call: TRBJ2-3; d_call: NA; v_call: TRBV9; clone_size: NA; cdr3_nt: TGTGCCAGCAGCGTAGGGTTGGGACATATACCCACAGATACGCAGTATTTT; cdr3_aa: CASSVGLGHIPTDTQYF
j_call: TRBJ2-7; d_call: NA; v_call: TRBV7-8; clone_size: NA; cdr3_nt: TGTGCCAGCAGCTTAAGAGGCGTCTCGGGCGAGCAGTACTTC; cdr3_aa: CASSLRGVSGEQYF
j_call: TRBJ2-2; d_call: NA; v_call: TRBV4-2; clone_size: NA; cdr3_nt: TGTGCCAGCAGCTCTTCATCCGGGACCGGGGAGCTGTTTTTT; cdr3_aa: CASSSSSGTGELFF
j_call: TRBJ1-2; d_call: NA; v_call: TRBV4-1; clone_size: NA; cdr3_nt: TGCGCCAGCAGCCAGCAGGGATCTGGCTACACCTTC; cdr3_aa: CASSQQGSGYTF
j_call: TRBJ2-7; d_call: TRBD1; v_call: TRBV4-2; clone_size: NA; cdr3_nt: TGTGCCAGCAGCCAATCCGGGACAGGTAGCTACGAGCAGTACTTC; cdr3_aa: CASSQSGTGSYEQYF
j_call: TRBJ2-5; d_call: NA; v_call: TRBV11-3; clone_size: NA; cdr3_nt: TGTGCCAGCTCCCAGGGGCCTCAAGAGACCCAGTACTTC; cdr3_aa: CASSQGPQETQYF
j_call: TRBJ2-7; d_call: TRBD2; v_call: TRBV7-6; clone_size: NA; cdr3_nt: TGTGCCAGCAGCCCGCCTGGTAGCGGGAACTACGAGCAGTACTTC; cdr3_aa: CASSPPGSGNYEQYF
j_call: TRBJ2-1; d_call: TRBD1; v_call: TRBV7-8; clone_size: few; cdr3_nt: TGTGCCAGCAGCTTGTCAGGGGGAAACTACAATGAGCAGTTCTTC; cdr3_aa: CASSLSGGNYNEQFF
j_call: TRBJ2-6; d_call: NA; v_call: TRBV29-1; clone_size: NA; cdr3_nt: TGCAGCGTCCGATGGACGGAGAGGGCTGGGGCCAACGTCCTGACTTTC; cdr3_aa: CSVRWTERAGANVLTF
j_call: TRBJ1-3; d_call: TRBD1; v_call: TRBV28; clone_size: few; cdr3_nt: TGTGCCAGCAGTTTAGCAACGGGACAGGGGGCTTACACCATATATTTT; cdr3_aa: CASSLATGQGAYTIYF
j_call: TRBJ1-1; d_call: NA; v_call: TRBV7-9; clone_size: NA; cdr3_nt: TGTGCCAGCAGCTTAGGTGGACAAGAAGCTTTCTTT; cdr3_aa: CASSLGGQEAFF
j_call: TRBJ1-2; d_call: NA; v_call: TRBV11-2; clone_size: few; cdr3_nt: TGTGCCAGCAGCTTGAGTTACGGGTTGAATGGCTACACCTTC; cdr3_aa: CASSLSYGLNGYTF